Included here is one T cell receptor (beta chain) sequence, with context. Clones were read by immunoSEQ multiplex PCR, and TCRdb kept only the in-frame ones, dropping some. This sample has around 130,000 clones; around nine tenths occur once, and the top ten carry about an eighth. The CDR3 runs to 17 residues. The V gene's germline CDR1 is SGHAT and CDR2 FQNNGV. V shed 5 bases and J shed 3 bases, with 23 bases lying between them. The data are from a study of PD-1 blockade in mismatch repair-deficient tumors. V gene TRBV11-2 combines with J gene TRBJ2-7; D perhaps matches TRBD1 (5 bases). This clonotype was obtained from an adult with mismatch repair-deficient cancer. Sequencing was performed on peripheral blood, taken approximately 72 weeks after starting pembrolizumab. CDR3 bases: TGTGCCAGCAGCCTTAGAAGTAGGGGCCCTTCATACTACGAGCAGTACTTC. Translation: CASSLRSRGPSYYEQYF.